This entry describes one T cell receptor beta chain. Its cognate antigen is unknown. These data come from a study of T cell responses to AZD1222 COVID-19 vaccine. Study results and caveats: Recipients of AZD1222 seropositive at baseline numbered only six or seven.

Here immunoSEQ multiplex PCR was the method, and the copy in TCRdb shows in-frame clones only, minus some. The top ten clones hold about 23% of a sample with about 80,000 clones, roughly 90% of them seen once. The germline V gene encodes CDR1 PRHDT and CDR2 FYEKMQ (reference sequence). V shed 6 bases, J shed 2 bases, and the junction held 5 bases outside the gene matches. The CDR3 extends over 16 amino acids. The receptor's source is an adult in good health. This chain connects TRBV13 to TRBJ2-3, with 13 bases lining up with TRBD2. Sequenced here: peripheral blood, sampled on day 0 of AZD1222 vaccination. The DNA for the CDR3 is TGTGCCAGCAGGGAGGGGACTAGCGGGGTCACAGATACGCAGTATTTT. Encoded protein: CASREGTSGVTDTQYF.